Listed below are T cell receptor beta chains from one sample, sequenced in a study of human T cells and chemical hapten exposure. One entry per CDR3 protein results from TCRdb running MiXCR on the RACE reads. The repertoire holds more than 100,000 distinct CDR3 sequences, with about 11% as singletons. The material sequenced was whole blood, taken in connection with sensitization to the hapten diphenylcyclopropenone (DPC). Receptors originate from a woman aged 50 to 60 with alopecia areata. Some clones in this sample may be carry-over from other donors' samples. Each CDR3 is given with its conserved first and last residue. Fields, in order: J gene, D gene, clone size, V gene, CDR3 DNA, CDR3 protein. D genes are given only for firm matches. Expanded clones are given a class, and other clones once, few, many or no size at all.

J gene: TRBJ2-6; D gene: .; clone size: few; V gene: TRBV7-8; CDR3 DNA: TGTGCCAGCAGCTCAACCCGACAGACTGGGGCCAACGTCCTGACTTTC; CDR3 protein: CASSSTRQTGANVLTF
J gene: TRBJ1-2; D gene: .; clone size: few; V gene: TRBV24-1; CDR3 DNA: TGTGCCACCAGTGATTTGAGGCAGGGATATGGCTACACCTTC; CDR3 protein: CATSDLRQGYGYTF
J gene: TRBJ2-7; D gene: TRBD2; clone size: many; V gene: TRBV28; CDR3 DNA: TGTGCCAGCAATCACCTGTTCGACAGCGGGGGAGAGCAGTACTTC; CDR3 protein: CASNHLFDSGGEQYF
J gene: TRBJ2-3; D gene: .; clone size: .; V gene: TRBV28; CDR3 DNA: TGTGCCAGCAGTTTAACAGGGATTGCAGATACGCAGTATTTT; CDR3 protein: CASSLTGIADTQYF
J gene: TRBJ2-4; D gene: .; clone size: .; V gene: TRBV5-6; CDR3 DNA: TGTGCCAGCAGCTTGGCAGGGGCAGGGGAGTACTTC; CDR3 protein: CASSLAGAGEYF
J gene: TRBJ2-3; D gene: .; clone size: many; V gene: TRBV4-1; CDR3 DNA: TGCGCCAGCAGCCCACAGGGAAGGATAGATACAGATACGCAGTATTTT; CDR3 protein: CASSPQGRIDTDTQYF
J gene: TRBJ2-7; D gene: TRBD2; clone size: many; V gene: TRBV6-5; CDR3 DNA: TGTGCCTCGGGGGGTGTCTACGAGCAGTACTTC; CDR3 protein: CASGGVYEQYF
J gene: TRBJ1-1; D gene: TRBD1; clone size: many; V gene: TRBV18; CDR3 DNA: TGTGCCAGCTCACCACGACAGGGGATAGACACTGAAGCTTTCTTT; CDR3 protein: CASSPRQGIDTEAFF
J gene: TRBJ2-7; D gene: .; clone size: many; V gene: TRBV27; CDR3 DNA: TGTGCCAGCCGAGGGTCGGGGGGCCAATCCTACGAGCAGTACTTC; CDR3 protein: CASRGSGGQSYEQYF
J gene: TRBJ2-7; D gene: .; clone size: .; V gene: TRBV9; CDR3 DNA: TGTGCCAGCAGCCCGGGCAGGGGCCCGGTCGCCGAGCAGTACTTC; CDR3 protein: CASSPGRGPVAEQYF
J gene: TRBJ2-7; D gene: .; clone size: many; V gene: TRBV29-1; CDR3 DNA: TGCAGCGCTCAGGGGTTCGCCTACGAGCAGTACTTC; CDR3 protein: CSAQGFAYEQYF
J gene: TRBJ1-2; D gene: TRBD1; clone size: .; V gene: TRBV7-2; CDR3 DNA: TGTGCCAGCAGCTTGGGACAGGGAATGTTAAACTATGGCTACACCTTC; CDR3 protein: CASSLGQGMLNYGYTF
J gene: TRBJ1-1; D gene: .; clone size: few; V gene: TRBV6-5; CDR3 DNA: TGTGCCAGCAGAGCGGACACTGAAGCTTTCTTT; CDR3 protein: CASRADTEAFF
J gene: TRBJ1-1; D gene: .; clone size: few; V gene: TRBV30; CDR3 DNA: TGTGCCTGGAGTCAGACTCTGAACACTGAAGCTTTCTTT; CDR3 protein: CAWSQTLNTEAFF
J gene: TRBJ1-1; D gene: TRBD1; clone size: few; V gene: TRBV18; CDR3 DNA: TGTGCCAGCTCATTACAGGGGAGGGACACTGAAGCTTTCTTT; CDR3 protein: CASSLQGRDTEAFF
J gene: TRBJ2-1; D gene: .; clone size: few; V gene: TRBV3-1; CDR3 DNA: TGTGCCAGCAGCCAAGTCCGAGGCGGGAATGGGGATGAGCAGTTCTTC; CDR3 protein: CASSQVRGGNGDEQFF
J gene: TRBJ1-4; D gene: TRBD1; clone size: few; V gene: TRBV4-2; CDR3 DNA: TGTGCCAGCAGCCAGGACCGGGGACAGGCGGGTGAAAAACTGTTTTTT; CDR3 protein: CASSQDRGQAGEKLFF
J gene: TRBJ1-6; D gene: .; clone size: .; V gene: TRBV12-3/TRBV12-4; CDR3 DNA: TGTGCCAGCAGTTTTGGGGGCAGGGGCTCATCACCCCTCCACTTT; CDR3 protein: CASSFGGRGSSPLHF
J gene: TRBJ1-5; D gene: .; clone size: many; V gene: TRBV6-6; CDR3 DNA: TGTGCCAGCAGTTCTAAGCAGGGGTTCCACCAGCCCCAGCATTTT; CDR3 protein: CASSSKQGFHQPQHF
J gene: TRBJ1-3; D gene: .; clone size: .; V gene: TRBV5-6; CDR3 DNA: TGTGCCAGCAGCTCCTACATGAGGAGGGTCTCTGGAAACACCATATATTTT; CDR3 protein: CASSSYMRRVSGNTIYF
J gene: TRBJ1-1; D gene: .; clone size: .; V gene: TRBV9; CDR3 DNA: TGTGCCAGCAGCCCACGCAGCGACAGCGAGGGGACTGAAGCTTTCTTT; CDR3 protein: CASSPRSDSEGTEAFF
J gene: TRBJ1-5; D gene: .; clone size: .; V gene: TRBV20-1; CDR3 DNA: TGCAGTGTTCGTATGGGGGGAGAGTTGGTCGGTCAGCCCCAGCATTTT; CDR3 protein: CSVRMGGELVGQPQHF
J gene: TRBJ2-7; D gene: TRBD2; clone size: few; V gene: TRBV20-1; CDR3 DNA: TGCAGTGCCCGACTAGCGGGATTAACCTACGAGCAGTACTTC; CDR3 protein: CSARLAGLTYEQYF
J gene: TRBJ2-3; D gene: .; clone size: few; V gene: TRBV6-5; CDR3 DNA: TGTGCCATCGTCGACAGGAACACAGATACGCAGTATTTT; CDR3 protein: CAIVDRNTDTQYF
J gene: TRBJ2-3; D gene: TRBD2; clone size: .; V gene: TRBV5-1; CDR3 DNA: TGCGCCAGCAGCGGGCTGACTAGCGGGGGCACAGATACGCAGTATTTT; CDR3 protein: CASSGLTSGGTDTQYF
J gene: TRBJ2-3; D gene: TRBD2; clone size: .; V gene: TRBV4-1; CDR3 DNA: TGCGCCAGCAGCGGAACGGGGGGGCCGAATACGCAGTATTTT; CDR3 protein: CASSGTGGPNTQYF
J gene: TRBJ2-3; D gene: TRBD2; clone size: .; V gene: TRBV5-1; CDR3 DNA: TGCGCCAGCAGCCCTAGGACTAGCGGGGGCACAGATACGCAGTATTTT; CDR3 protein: CASSPRTSGGTDTQYF
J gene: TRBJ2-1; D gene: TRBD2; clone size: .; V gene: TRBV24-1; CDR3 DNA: TGTGCCACCAGTGAGGGGACTAGCGGGAAATCCTACAATGAGCAGTTCTTC; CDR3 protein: CATSEGTSGKSYNEQFF
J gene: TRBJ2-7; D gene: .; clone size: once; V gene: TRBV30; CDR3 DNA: TGTGCCTGGAGGGTAGCGGCCTCCGACGAGCAGTACTTC; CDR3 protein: CAWRVAASDEQYF
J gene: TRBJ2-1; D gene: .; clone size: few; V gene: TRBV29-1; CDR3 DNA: TGCAGCGTTGAGGTCTTCTCCTACAATGAGCAGTTCTTC; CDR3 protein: CSVEVFSYNEQFF
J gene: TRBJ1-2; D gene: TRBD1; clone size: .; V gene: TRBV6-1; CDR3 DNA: TGTGCCAGCAGAGTTGACAGGGCCAATGTCCCAACTGGCTATGGCTACACCTTC; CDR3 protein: CASRVDRANVPTGYGYTF
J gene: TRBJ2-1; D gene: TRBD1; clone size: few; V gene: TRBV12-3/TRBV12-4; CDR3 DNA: TGTGCCAGCAGTTCCCCCGGGACAGGGTACAATGAGCAGTTCTTC; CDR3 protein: CASSSPGTGYNEQFF
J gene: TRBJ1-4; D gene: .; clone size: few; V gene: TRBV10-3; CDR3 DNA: TGTGCCATCAGTGAGGACGGTAATGAAAAACTGTTTTTT; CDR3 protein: CAISEDGNEKLFF
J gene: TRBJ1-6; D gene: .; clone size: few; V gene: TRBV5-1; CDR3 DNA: TGCGCCAGCAGCTTGGCGGGGTTTGACTCACCCCTCCACTTT; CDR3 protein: CASSLAGFDSPLHF
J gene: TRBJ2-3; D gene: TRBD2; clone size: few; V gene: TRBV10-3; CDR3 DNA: TGTGCCACCCAGACTAGCGGGGTCGCAGATACGCAGTATTTT; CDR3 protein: CATQTSGVADTQYF
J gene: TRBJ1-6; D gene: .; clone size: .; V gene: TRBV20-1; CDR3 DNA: TGCAGTGCTAGAGAGACAACTTATAATTCACCCCTCCACTTT; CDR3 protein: CSARETTYNSPLHF
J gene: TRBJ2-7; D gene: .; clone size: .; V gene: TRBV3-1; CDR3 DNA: TGTGCCAGCAGCCTATTCACCTACGAGCAGTACTTC; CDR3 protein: CASSLFTYEQYF
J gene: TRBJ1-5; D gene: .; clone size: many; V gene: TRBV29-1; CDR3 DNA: TGCAGCGTTGGCTTGGTAGGTGGGCAGCCCCAGCATTTT; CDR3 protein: CSVGLVGGQPQHF
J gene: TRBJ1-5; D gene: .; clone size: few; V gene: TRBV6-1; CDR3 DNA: TGTGCCAGCGGCTCCTACACCTATCAGCCCCAGCATTTT; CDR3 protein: CASGSYTYQPQHF
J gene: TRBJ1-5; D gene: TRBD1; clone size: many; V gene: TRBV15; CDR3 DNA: TGTGCCACCAGCGGCCGGGACAGAAATCAGCCCCAGCATTTT; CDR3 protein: CATSGRDRNQPQHF
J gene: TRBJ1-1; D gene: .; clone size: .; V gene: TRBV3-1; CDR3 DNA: TGTGCCAGCAGCCTCCGGGACACCTACACTGAAGCTTTCTTT; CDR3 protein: CASSLRDTYTEAFF
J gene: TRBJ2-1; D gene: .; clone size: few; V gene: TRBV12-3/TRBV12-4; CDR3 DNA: TGTGCCAGCAGCCCGACTCTACCCTCCTACAATGAGCAGTTCTTC; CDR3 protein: CASSPTLPSYNEQFF
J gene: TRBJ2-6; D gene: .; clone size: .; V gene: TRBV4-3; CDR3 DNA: TGCGCCAGCAGCCAAGGGACAACTGGGGCCAACGTCCTGACTTTC; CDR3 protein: CASSQGTTGANVLTF
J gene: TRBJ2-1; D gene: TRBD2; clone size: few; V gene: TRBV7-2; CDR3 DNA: TGTGCCAGCAGCTTAAAGGGACTAGCGGGAGGGGAGCAGTTCTTC; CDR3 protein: CASSLKGLAGGEQFF